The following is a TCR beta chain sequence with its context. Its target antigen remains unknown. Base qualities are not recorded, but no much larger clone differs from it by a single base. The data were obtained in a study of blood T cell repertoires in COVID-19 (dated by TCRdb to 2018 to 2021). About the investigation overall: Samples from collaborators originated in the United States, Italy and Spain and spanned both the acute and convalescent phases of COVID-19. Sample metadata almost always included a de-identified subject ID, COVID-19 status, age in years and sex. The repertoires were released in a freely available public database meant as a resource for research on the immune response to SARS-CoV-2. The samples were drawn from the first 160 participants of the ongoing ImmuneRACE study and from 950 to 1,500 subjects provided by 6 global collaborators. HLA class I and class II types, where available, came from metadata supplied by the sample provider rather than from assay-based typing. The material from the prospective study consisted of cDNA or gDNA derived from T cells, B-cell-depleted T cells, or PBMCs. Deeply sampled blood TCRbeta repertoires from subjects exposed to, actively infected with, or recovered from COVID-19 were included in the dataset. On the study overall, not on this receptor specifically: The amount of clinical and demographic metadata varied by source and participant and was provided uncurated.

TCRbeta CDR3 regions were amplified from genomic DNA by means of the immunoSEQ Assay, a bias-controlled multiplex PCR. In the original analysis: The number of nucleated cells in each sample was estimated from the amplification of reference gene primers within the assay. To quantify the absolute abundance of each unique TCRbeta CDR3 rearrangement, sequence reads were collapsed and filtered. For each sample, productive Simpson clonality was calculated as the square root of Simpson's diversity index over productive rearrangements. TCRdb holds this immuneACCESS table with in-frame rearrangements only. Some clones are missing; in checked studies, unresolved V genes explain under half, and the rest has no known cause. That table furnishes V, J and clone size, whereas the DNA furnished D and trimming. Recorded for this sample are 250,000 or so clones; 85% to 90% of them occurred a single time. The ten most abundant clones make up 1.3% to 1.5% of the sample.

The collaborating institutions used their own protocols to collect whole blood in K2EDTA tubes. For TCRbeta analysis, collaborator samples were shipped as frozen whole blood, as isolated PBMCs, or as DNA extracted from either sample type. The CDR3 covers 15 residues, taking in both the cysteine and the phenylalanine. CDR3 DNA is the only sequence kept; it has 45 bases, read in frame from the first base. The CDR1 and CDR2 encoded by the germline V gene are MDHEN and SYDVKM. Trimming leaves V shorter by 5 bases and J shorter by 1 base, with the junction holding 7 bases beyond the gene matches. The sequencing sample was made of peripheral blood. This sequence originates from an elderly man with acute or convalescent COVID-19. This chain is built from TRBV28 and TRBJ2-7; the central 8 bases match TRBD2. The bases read TGTGCCAGCAGTATAAAGGGACTAGGGTCCTACGAGCAGTACTTC. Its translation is CASSIKGLGSYEQYF.